This TCR beta chain is drawn from a study of OX40 agonist ivuxolimab in advanced cancers. As for the study in general: In this cohort, patients received ivuxolimab, an agonistic anti-OX40 (CD134) antibody. Whole-study findings and limits: Partial responders dosed at 0.1-3.0 mg/kg displayed clonal expansion ranking among the lowest.

Autoimmune disease history or systemic immunosuppression meant exclusion. Assay used: immunoSEQ multiplex PCR; TCRdb lists only in-frame clones, some missing. The sample carries fewer than 90,000 clones, approximately 93% recorded once. Germline V gene data show CDR1 as SNHLY and CDR2 as FYNNEI. J gave up 1 base and V 10 bases, and 8 bases lay outside the gene matches. The CDR3 runs to 14 residues. On this clone itself: What it binds is not known.

This rearrangement joins TRBV2 to TRBJ1-2, with TRBD1 matching over 8 bases. The starting material was CD4+ or CD8+ T cells sorted from blood, obtained in a trial of the OX40 agonist ivuxolimab. The TCR comes from an adult with an advanced solid tumor such as melanoma, head and neck, liver or kidney cancer. The CDR3 region has the DNA TGTGCCAACCAACAGGGGGTAAATAACTATGGCTACACCTTC. Protein sequence: CANQQGVNNYGYTF.